This T cell receptor (beta chain) appears in the sequencing data of a study of T cells in Graves' hyperthyroidism and ophthalmopathy. To note about this clonotype: Its antigen is undetermined.

Amplification targeted TCR beta CDR3 regions from RNA transcripts. The HTBI primer set served for first-round RT-PCR of the TCR CDR3. TCRdb re-called the multiplex PCR reads with MiXCR, one entry per CDR3 protein. The sample gives some 350,000 distinct CDR3 sequences, around 14% of which show up once; around a quarter is in the top ten. Study outcomes and limitations: Researchers found most expanded thyroid clonotypes above 0.001 in blood as well.

Per germline, CDR1 LNHDA and CDR2 SQIVND (reference sequence). The CDR3 length is 15 residues. Deletions cut 3 bases from V and 7 bases from J, with 15 bases between. The sequence derives from a woman aged 18-35 years with Graves' hyperthyroidism that later progressed to Graves' ophthalmopathy. Sample: blood. V gene TRBV19 combines with J gene TRBJ2-2, with TRBD1 as a possible D gene (5 bases). In DNA form, the CDR3 reads TGTGCCAGTAGTATTCGGACACCCTCGAGCGGGGAGCTGTTTTTT. This encodes CASSIRTPSSGELFF.